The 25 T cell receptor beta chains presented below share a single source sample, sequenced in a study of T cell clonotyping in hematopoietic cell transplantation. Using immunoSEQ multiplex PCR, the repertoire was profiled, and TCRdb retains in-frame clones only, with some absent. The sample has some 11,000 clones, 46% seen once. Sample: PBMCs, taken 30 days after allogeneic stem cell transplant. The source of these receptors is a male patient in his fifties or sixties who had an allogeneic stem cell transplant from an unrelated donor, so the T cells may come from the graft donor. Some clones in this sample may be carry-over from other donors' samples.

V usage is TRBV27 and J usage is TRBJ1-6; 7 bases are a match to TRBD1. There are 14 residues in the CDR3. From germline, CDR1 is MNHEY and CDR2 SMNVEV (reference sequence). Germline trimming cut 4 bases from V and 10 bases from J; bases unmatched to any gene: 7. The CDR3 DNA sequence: TGTGCCAGCAGTTCCGACAGGGTTTACTCACCCCTCCACTTT. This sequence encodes CASSSDRVYSPLHF.

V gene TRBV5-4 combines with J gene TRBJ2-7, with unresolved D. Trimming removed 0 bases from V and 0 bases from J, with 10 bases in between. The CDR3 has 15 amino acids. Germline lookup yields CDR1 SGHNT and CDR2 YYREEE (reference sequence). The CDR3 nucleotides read TGTGCCAGCAGCTTGGGGGCGGAGACCTCCTACGAGCAGTACTTC. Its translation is CASSLGAETSYEQYF.

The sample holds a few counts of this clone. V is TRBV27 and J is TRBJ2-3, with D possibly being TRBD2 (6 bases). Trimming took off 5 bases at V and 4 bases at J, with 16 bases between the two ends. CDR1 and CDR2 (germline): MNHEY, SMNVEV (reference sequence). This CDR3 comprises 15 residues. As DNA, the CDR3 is TGTGCCAGCAGTACTAACTTCGGAGGGGCAGATACGCAGTATTTT. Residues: CASSTNFGGADTQYF.

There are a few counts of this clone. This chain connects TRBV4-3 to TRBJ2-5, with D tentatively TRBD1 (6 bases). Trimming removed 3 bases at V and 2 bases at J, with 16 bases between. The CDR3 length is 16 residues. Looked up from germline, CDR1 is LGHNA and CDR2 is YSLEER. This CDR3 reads CASSQGAGRQQETQYF. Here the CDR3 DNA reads TGCGCCAGCAGCCAGGGGGCAGGGCGTCAACAAGAGACCCAGTACTTC.

CDR3 sequence: CASSLTDGPYEQYF. Written as DNA, the CDR3 is TGTGCCAGCAGCCTCACTGACGGTCCCTACGAGCAGTACTTC. This chain joins TRBV7-9 and TRBJ2-7; D gene uncertain. This CDR3 is built from 14 residues. Germline V CDR1 and CDR2: SEHNR, FQNEAQ (reference sequence). V lost 5 bases and J lost 2, with 13 bases in between. Full variable domain (rest looked up from reference TRBV7-9 and TRBJ2-7): DTGVSQNPRHKITKRGQNVTFRCDPISEHNRLYWYRQTLGQGPEFLTYFQNEAQLEKSRLLSDRFSAERPKGSFSTLEIQRTEQGDSAMYLCASSLTDGPYEQYFGPGTRLTVT.

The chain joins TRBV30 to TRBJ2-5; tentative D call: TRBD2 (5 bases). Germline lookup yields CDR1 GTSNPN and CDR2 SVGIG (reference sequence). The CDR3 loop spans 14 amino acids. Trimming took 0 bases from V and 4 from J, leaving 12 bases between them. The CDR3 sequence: CAWSVWLGGETQYF. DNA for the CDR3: TGTGCCTGGAGTGTTTGGCTAGGAGGAGAGACCCAGTACTTC.

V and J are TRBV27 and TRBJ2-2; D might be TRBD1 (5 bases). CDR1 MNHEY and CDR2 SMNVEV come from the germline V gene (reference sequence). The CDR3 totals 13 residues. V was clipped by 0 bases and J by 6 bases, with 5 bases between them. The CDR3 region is CASSLSGAGELFF. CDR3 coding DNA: TGTGCCAGCAGTTTATCAGGGGCCGGGGAGCTGTTTTTT.

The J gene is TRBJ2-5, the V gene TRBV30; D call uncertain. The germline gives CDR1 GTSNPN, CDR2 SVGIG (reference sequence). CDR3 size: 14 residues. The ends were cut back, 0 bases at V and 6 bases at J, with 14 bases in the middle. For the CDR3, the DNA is TGTGCCTGGAGTGTAGACCCGTATCTAAAGACCCAGTACTTC. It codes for CAWSVDPYLKTQYF.

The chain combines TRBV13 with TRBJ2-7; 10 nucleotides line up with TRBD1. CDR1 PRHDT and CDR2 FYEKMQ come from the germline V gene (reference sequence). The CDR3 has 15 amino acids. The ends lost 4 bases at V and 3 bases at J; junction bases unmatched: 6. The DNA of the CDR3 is TGTGCCAGCAGCTCGAAGGGGACAGGGGACTACGAGCAGTACTTC. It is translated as CASSSKGTGDYEQYF.

In DNA form, the CDR3 reads TGTGCCAGCAGTTTCGGAAGGCGGAGACTCTATGGCTACACCTTC. Protein: CASSFGRRRLYGYTF. V is TRBV28 and J is TRBJ1-2, with D uncertain. The CDR3 is 15 residues long. Germline CDR1 and CDR2: MDHEN and SYDVKM. V dropped 3 bases and J dropped 4 bases, with 15 bases sitting between them.

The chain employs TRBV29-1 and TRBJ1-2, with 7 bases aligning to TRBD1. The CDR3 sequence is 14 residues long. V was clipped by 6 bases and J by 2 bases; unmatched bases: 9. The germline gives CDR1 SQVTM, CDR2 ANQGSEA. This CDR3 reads CSVSRGQGNYGYTF. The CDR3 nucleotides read TGCAGCGTCTCAAGGGGGCAGGGGAACTATGGCTACACCTTC.

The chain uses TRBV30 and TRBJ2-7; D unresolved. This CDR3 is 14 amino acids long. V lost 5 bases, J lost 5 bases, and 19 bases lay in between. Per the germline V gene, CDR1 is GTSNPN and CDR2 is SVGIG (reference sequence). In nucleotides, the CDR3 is TGTGCCTGGGACCCCGTGGGCGATAGGAACGAGCAGTACTTC. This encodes CAWDPVGDRNEQYF.

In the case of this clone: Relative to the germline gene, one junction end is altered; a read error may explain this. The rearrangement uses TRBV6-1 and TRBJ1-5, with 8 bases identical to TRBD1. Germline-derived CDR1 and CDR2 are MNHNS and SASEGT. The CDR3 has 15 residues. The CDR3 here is CASGRRTGNNQSQHF. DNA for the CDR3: TGTGCCAGCGGCCGACGGACAGGGAATAATCAGTCCCAGCATTTT.

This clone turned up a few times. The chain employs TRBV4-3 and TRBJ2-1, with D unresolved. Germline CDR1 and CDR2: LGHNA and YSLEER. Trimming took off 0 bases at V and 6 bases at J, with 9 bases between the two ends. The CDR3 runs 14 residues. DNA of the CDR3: TGCGCCAGCAGCCAAGATTGGGGATTCAATGAGCAGTTCTTC. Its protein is CASSQDWGFNEQFF.

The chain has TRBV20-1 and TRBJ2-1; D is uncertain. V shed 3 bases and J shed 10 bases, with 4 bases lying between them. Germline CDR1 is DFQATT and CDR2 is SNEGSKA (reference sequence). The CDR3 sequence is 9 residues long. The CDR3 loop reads CSASLEQFF. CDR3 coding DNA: TGCAGTGCTAGCTTAGAGCAGTTCTTC.

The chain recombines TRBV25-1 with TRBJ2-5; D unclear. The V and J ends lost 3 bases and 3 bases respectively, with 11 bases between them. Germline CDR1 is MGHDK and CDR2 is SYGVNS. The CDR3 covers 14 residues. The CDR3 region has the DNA TGTGCCAGCAGTGATGAATACAGAGAAGAGACCCAGTACTTC. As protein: CASSDEYREETQYF.

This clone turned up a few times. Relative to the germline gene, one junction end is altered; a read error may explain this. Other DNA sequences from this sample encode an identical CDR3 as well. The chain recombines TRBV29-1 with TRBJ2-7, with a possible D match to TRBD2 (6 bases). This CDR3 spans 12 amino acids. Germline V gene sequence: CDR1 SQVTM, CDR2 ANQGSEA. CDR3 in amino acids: CSVGIAEYEQYF. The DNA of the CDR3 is TGCAGCGTTGGAATAGCGGAGTACGAGCAGTACTTT.

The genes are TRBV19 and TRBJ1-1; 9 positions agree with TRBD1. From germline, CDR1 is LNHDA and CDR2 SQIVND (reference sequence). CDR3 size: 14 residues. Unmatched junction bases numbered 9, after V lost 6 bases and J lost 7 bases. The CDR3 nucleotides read TGTGCCAGTAGACCTGGGACAGGGCTGGATGAAGCTTTCTTT. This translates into CASRPGTGLDEAFF.

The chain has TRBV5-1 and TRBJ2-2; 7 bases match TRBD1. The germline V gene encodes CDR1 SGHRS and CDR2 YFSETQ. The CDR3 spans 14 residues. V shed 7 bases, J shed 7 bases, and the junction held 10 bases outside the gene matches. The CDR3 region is CASPCDREDGELFF. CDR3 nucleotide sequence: TGCGCCAGCCCCTGTGACAGGGAAGACGGGGAGCTGTTTTTT.

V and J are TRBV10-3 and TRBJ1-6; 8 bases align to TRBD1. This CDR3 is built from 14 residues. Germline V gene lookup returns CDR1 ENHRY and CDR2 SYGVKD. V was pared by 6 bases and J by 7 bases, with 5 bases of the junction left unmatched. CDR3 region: CAIRTGVDNSPLHF. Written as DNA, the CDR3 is TGTGCCATCAGGACAGGGGTGGACAATTCACCCCTCCACTTT.

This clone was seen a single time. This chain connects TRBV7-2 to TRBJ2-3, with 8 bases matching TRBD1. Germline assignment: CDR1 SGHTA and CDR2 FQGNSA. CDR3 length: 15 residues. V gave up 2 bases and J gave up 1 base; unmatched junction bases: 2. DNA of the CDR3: TGTGCCAGCAGCTTAATGGGACAGGGCACAGATACGCAGTATTTT. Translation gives CASSLMGQGTDTQYF.

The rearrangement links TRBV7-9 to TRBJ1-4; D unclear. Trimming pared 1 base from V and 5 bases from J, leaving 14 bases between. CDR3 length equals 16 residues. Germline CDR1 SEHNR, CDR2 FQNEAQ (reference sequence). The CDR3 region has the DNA TGTGCCAGCAGCTTAGGAAGGGCAAATTCGAATGAAAAACTGTTTTTT. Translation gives CASSLGRANSNEKLFF.

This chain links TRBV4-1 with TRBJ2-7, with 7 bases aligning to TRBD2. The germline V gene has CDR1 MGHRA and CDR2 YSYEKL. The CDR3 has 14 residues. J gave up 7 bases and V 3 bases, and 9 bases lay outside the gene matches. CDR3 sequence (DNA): TGCGCCAGCAGCCAGGTGCAGACTAGCCAGGAGCAGTACTTC. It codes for CASSQVQTSQEQYF.

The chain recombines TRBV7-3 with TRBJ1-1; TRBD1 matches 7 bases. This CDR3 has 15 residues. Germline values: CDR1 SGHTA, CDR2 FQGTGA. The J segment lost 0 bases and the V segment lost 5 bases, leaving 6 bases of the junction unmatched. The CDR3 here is CASSPRGLMNTEAFF. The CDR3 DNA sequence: TGTGCCAGCAGCCCCAGGGGGTTAATGAACACTGAAGCTTTCTTT.

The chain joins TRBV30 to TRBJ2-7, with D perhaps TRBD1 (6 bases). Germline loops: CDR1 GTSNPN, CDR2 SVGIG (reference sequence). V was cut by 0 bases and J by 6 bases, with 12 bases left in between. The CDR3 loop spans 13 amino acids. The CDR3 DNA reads TGTGCCTGGAGTGTATTTTTGGGGGCCGAGCAGTACTTC. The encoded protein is CAWSVFLGAEQYF.